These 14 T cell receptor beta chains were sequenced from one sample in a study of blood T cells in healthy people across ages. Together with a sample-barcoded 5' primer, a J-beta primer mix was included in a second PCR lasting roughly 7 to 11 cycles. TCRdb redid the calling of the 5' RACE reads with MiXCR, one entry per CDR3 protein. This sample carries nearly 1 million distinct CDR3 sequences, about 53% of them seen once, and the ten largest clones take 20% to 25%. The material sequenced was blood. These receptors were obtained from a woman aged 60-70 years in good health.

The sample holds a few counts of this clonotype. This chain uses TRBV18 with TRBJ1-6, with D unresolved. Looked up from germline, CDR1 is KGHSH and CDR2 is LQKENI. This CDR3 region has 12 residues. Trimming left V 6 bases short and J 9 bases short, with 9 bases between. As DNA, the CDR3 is TGTGCCAGCTCCCCGGACGGTTCACCCCTCCACTTT. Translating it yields CASSPDGSPLHF.

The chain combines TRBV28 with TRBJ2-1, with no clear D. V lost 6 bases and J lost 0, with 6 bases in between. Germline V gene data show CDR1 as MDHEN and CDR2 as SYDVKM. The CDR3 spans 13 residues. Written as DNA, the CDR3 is TGTGCCAGCAGAACAGTCTCCTACAATGAGCAGTTCTTC. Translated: CASRTVSYNEQFF.

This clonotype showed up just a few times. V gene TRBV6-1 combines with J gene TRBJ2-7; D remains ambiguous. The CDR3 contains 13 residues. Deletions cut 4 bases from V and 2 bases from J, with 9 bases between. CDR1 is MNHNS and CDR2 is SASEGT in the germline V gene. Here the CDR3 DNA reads TGTGCCAGCAGTGGTTGGCTAGCCTACGAGCAGTACTTC. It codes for CASSGWLAYEQYF.

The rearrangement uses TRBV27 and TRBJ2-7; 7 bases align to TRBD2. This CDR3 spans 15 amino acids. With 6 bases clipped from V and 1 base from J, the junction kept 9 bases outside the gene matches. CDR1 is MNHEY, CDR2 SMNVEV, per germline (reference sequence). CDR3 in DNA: TGTGCCAGCAGCCGATTAGCGGGCAGGTCCTACGAGCAGTACTTC. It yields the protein CASSRLAGRSYEQYF.

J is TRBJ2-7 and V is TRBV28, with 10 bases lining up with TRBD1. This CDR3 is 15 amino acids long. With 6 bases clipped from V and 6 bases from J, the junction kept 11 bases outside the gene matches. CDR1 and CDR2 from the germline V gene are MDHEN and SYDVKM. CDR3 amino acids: CASSPSGTGAIEQYF. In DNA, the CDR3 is TGTGCCAGCAGCCCCTCCGGGACAGGGGCTATCGAGCAGTACTTC.

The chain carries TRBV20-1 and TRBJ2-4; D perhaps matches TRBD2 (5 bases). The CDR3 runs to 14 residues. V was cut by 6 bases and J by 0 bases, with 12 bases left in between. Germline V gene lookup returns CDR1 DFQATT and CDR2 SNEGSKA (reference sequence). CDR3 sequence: CSASRREAKNIQYF. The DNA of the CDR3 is TGCAGTGCCAGCCGCCGGGAAGCCAAAAACATTCAGTACTTC.

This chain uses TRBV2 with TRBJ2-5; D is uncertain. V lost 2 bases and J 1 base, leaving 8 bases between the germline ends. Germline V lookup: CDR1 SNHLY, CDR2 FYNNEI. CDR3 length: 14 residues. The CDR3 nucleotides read TGTGCCAGCAGTGAATACGGTATCCAAGAGACCCAGTACTTC. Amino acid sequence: CASSEYGIQETQYF.

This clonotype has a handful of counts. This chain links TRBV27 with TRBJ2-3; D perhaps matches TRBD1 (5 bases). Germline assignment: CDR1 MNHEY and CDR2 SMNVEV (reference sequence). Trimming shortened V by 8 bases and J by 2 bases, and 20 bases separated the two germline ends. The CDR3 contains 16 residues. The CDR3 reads CASYRQFRRDTDTQYF. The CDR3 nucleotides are TGTGCCAGCTATCGTCAGTTCCGCAGGGACACAGATACGCAGTATTTT.

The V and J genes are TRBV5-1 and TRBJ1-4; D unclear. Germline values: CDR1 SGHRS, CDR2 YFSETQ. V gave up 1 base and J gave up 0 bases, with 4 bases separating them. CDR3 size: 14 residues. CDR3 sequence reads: CASSLSSTNEKLFF. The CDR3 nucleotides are TGCGCCAGCAGCTTGTCCTCAACTAATGAAAAACTGTTTTTT.

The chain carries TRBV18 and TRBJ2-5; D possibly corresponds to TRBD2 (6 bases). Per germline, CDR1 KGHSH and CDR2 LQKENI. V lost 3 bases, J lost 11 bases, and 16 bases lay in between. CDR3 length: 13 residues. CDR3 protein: CASSPGGGNEQYF. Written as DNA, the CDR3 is TGTGCCAGCTCACCGGGCGGAGGGAATGAGCAGTACTTC.

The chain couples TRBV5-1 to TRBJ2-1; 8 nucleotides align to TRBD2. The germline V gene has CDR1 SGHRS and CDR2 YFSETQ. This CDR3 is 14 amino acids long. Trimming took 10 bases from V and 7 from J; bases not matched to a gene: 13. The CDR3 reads CAAGRGSLGNEQFF. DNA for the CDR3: TGCGCCGCCGGGAGGGGGAGTCTGGGGAATGAGCAGTTCTTC. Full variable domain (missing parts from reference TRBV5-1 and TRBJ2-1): KAGVTQTPRYLIKTRGQQVTLSCSPISGHRSVSWYQQTPGQGLQFLFEYFSETQRNKGNFPGRFSGRQFSNSRSEMNVSTLELGDSALYLCAAGRGSLGNEQFFGPGTRLTVL.

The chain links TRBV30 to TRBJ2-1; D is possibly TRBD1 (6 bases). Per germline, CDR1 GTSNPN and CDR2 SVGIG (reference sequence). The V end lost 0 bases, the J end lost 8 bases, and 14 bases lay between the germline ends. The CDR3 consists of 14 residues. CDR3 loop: CAWSVVSGVYEQFF. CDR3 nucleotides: TGTGCCTGGAGTGTAGTTTCAGGGGTCTATGAGCAGTTCTTC.

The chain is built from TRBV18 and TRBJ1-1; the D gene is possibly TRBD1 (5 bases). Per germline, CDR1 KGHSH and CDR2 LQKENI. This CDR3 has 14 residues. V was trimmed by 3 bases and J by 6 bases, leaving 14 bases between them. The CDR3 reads CASSPGGESAEAFF. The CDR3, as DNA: TGTGCCAGCTCACCGGGGGGGGAGAGCGCTGAAGCTTTCTTT.

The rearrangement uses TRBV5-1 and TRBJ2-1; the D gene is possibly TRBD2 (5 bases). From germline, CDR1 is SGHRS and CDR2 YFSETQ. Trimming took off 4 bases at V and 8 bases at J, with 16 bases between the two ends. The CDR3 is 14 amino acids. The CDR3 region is CASSPRPGLDEQFF. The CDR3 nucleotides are TGCGCCAGCAGCCCTCGGCCGGGATTGGATGAGCAGTTCTTC.